The TCR beta chain under discussion was sequenced for a study of identical twins. Template switching (which added a universal primer site) was used, and cDNA carried unique molecular identifiers. TCRdb itself ran the 5' RACE reads through MiXCR, one entry per CDR3 protein. This table has about 700,000 distinct CDR3 sequences, 6.1% appearing once. The table lists this clonotype with a few counts. Its antigen is unknown. Study-level points and caveats: Whereas memory repertoires showed no such difference, abundant cord blood beta clonotypes carried fewer insertions. Diverse VJ usage suggested most zero-insertion clonotypes were not invariant T cells. Less excess twin sharing appeared in beta out-of-frame sequences.

Germline V lookup: CDR1 SGHRS, CDR2 YFSETQ. This CDR3 contains 15 residues. Trimming stripped 7 bases from V and 4 bases from J, with 17 bases between. V usage is TRBV5-1 and J usage is TRBJ2-2; perhaps D is TRBD1 or TRBD2 (7 bases each). The TCR sequence derives from a man aged 18 to 30 in good health. Material for sequencing was naive T cells sorted from blood. CDR3 amino acids: CASEGGGRGTGELFF. The CDR3 DNA is TGCGCCAGCGAAGGGGGCGGGAGAGGCACCGGGGAGCTGTTTTTT.